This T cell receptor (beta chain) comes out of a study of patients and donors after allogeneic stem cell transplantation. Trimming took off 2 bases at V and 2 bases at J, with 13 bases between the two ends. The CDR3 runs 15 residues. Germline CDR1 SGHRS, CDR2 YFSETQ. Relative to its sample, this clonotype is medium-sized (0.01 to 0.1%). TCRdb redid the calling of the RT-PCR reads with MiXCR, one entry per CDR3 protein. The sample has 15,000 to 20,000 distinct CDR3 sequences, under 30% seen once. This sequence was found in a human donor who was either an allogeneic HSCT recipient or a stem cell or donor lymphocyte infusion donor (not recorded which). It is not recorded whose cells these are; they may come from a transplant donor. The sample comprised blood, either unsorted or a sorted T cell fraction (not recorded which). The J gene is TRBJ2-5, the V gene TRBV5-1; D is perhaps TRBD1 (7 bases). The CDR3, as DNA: TGCGCCAGCAGCTTAGGAGGGGGCGGACAAGAGACCCAGTACTTC. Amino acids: CASSLGGGGQETQYF.